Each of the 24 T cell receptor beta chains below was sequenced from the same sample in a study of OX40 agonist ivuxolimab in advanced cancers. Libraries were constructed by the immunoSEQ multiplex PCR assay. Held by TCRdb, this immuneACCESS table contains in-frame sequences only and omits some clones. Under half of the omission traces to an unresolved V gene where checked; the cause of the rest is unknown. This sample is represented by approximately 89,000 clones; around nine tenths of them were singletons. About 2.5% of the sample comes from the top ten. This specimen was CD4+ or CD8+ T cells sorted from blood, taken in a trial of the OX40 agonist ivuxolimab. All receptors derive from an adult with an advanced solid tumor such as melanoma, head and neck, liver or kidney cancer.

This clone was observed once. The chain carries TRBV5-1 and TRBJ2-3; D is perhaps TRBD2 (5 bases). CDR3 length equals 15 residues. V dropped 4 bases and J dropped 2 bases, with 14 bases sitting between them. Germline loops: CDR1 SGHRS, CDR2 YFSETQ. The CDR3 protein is CASSARGTYTDTQYF. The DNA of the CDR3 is TGCGCCAGCAGCGCTCGGGGAACTTACACAGATACGCAGTATTTT.

The CDR3 sequence is CASSSQVGGTEAFF. CDR3 nucleotide sequence: TGTGCCAGCAGCTCCCAGGTCGGGGGCACTGAAGCTTTCTTT. The V call is TRBV11-2, the J call TRBJ1-1; the D gene is possibly TRBD1 (5 bases). The CDR3 extends over 14 amino acids. V gave up 4 bases and J gave up 4 bases, with 13 bases separating them. CDR1 SGHAT and CDR2 FQNNGV come from the germline V gene.

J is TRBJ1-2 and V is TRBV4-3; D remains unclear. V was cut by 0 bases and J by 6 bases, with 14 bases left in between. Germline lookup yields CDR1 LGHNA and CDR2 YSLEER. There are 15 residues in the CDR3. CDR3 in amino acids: CASSQELRPGDGYTF. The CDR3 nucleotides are TGCGCCAGCAGCCAAGAATTGCGTCCCGGCGATGGCTACACCTTC.

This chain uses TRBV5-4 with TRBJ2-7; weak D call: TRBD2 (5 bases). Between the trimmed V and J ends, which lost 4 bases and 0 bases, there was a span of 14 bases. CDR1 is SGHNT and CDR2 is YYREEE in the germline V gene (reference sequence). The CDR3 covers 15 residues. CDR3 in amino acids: CASSPTPTISYEQYF. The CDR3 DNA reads TGTGCCAGCAGCCCAACCCCGACTATCTCCTACGAGCAGTACTTC.

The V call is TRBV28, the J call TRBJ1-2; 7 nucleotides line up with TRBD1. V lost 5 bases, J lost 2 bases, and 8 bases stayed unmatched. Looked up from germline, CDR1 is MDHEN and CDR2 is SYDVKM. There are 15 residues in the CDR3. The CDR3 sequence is CASSPASTGNYGYTF. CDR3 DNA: TGTGCCAGCAGTCCCGCGTCGACAGGGAACTATGGCTACACCTTC.

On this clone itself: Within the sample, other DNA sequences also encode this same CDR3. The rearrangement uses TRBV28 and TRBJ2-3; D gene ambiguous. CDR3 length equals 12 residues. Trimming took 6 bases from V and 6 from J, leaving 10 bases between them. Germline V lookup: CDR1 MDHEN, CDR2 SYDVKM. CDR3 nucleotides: TGTGCCAGCAGGTCGTCTACTGATACGCAGTATTTT. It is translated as CASRSSTDTQYF.

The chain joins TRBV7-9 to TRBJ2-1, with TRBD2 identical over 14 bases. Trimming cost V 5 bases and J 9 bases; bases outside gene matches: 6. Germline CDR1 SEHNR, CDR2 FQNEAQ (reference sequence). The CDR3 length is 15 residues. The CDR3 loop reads CASSKGLAGVSEQFF. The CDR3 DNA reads TGTGCCAGCAGCAAGGGACTAGCGGGGGTATCTGAGCAGTTCTTC.

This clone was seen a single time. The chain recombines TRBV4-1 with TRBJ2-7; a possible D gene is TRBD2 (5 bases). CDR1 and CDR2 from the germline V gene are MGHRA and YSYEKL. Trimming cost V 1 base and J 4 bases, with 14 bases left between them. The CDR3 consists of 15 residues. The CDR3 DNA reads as TGCGCCAGCAGCCAAGTGGCTCAGAGGACTTACGAGCAGTACTTC. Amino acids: CASSQVAQRTYEQYF.

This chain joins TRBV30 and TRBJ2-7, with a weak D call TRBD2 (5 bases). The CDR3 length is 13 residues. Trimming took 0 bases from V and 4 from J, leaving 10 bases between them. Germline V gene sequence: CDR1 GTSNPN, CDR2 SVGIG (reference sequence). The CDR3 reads CAWSVGEGYEQYF. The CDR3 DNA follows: TGTGCCTGGAGTGTGGGCGAGGGATACGAGCAGTACTTC.

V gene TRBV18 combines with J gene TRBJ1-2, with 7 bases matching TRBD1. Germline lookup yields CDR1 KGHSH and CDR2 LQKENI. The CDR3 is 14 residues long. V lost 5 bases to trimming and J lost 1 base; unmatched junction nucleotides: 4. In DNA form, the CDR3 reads TGTGCCAGCTCAGACAGGGAAAATAACTATGGCTACACCTTC. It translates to CASSDRENNYGYTF. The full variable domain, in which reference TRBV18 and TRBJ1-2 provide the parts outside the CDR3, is NAGVMQNPRHLVRRRGQEARLRCSPMKGHSHVYWYRQLPEEGLKFMVYLQKENIIDESGMPKERFSAEFPKEGPSILRIQQVVRGDSAAYFCASSDRENNYGYTFGSGTRLTVV.

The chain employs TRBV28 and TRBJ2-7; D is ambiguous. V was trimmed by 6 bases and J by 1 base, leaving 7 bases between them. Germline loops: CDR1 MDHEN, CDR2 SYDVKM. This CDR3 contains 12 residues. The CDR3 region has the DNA TGTGCCAGCAGGGAAAGGTCCTACGAGCAGTACTTC. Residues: CASRERSYEQYF.

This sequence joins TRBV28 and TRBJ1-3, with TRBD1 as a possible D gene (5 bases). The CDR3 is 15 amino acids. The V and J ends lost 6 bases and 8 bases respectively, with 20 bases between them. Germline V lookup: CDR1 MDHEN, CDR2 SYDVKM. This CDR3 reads CASSGTGTRSDTIYF. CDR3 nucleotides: TGTGCCAGCAGCGGTACCGGGACGCGTTCGGACACCATATATTTT. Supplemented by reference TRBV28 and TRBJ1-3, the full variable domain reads DVKVTQSSRYLVKRTGEKVFLECVQDMDHENMFWYRQDPGLGLRLIYFSYDVKMKEKGDIPEGYSVSREKKERFSLILESASTNQTSMYLCASSGTGTRSDTIYFGEGSWLTVV.

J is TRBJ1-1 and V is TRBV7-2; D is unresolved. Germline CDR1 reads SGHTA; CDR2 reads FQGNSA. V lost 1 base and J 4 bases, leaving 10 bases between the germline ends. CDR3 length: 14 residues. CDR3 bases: TGTGCCAGCAGCTTAGGGGTAGCAGGCACTGAAGCTTTCTTT. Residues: CASSLGVAGTEAFF.

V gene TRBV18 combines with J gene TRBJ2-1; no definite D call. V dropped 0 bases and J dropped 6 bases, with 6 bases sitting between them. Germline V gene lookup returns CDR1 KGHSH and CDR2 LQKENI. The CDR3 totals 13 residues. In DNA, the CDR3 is TGTGCCAGCTCACCACCGACTCCCAATGAGCAGTTCTTC. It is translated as CASSPPTPNEQFF.

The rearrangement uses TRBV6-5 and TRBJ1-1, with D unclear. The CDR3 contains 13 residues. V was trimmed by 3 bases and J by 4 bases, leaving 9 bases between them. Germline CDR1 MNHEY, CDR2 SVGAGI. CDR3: CASSYLGSTEAFF. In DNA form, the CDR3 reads TGTGCCAGCAGTTATCTAGGAAGCACTGAAGCTTTCTTT.

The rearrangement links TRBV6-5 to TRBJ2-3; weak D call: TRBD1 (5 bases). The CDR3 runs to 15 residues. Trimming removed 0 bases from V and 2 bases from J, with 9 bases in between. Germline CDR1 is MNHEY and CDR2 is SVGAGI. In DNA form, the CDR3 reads TGTGCCAGCAGTTACTCCCTGACAGACACAGATACGCAGTATTTT. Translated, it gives CASSYSLTDTDTQYF.

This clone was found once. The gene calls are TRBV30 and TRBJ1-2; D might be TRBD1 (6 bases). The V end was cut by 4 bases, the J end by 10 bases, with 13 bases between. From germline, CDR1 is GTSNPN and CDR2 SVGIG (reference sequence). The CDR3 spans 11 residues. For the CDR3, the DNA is TGTGCCTGGATGGCAGGGGAGATCTACACCTTC. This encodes CAWMAGEIYTF.

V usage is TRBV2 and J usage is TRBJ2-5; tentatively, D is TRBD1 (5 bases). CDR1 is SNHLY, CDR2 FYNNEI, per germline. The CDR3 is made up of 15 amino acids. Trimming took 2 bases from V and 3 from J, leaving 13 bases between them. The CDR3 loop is CASSERPRAEETQYF. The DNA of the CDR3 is TGTGCCAGCAGTGAACGGCCCAGGGCTGAAGAGACCCAGTACTTC. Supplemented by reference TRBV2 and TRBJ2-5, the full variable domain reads EPEVTQTPSHQVTQMGQEVILRCVPISNHLYFYWYRQILGQKVEFLVSFYNNEISEKSEIFDDQFSVERPDGSNFTLKIRSTKLEDSAMYFCASSERPRAEETQYFGPGTRLLVL.

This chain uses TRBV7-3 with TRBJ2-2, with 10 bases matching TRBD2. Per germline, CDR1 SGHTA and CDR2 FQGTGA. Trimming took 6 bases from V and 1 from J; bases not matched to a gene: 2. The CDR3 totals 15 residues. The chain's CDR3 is CASSIAGGNTGELFF. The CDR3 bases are TGTGCCAGCAGTATAGCGGGAGGGAACACCGGGGAGCTGTTTTTT.

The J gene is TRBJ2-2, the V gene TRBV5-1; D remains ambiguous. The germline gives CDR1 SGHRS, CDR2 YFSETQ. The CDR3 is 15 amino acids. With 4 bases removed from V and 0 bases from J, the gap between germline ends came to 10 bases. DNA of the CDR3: TGCGCCAGCAGCGAGTGGACGCCGAACACCGGGGAGCTGTTTTTT. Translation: CASSEWTPNTGELFF.

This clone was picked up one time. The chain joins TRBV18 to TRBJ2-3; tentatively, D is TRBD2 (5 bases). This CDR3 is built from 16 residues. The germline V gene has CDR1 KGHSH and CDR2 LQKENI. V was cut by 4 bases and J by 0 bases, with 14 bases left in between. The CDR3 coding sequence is TGTGCCAGCTCACGGGAGTCCAGACCTAGCACAGATACGCAGTATTTT. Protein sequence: CASSRESRPSTDTQYF.

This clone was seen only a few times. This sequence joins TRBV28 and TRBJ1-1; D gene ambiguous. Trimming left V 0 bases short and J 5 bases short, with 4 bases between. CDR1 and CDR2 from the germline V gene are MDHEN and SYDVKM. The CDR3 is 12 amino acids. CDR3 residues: CASSLWETEAFF. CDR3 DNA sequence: TGTGCCAGCAGTTTATGGGAGACTGAAGCTTTCTTT.

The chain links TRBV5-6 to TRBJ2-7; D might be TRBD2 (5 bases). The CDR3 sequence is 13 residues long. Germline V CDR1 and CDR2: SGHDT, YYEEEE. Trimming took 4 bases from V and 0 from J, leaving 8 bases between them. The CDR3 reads CASSEGYSYEQYF. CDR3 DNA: TGTGCCAGCAGCGAGGGCTACTCCTACGAGCAGTACTTC.

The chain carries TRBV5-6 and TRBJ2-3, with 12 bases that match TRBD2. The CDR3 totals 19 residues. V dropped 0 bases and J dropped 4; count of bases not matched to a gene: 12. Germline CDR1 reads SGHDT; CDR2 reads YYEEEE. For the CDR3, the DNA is TGTGCCAGCAGCTTGGCAAGATCTAGCGGGAGGGCCGGGGCAGATACGCAGTATTTT. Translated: CASSLARSSGRAGADTQYF.